This TCR beta chain is from a study of blood T cell repertoires in COVID-19. Study summary: The samples span acute and convalescent COVID-19 from the United States, Italy and Spain.

This clone was recorded a few times. Germline values: CDR1 MDHEN, CDR2 SYDVKM. The CDR3 contains 15 residues. V was pared by 4 bases and J by 4 bases, with 5 bases of the junction left unmatched. The authors' processing: Using reference gene primer amplification, nucleated cell counts were estimated. The protocol was immunoSEQ multiplex PCR, while the TCRdb copy is restricted to in-frame clones and leaves out a portion. D and trimming were read from the DNA, whereas the V and J calls and clone size are those reported in that table. Of about 190,000 clones listed, around 84% are singletons. Input material: peripheral blood. This clonotype was sampled from a man aged 25 to 45 with active or convalescent COVID-19. The genes are TRBV28 and TRBJ2-2; TRBD1 matches 8 bases. The DNA of the CDR3 is TGTGCCAGCAGTTCCCCGGGGACAGGCACCGGGGAGCTGTTTTTT. This sequence encodes CASSSPGTGTGELFF.